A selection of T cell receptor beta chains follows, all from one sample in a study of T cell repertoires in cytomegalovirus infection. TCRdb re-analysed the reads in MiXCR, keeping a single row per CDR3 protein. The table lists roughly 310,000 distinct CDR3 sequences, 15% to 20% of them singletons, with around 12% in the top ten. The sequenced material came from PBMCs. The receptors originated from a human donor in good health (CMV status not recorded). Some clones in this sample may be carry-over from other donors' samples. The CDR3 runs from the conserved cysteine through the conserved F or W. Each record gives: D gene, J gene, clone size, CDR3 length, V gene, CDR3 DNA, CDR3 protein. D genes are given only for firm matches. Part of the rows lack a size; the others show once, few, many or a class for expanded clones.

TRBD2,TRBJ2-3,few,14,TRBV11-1,TGTGCCAGCAGCTTAACGGGACTAACAGATACGCAGTATTTT,CASSLTGLTDTQYF
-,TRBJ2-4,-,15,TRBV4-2,TGTGCCAGCAGCCAAGAGGCGGGCTCCAAAAACATTCAGTACTTC,CASSQEAGSKNIQYF
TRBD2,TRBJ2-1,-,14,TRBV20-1,TGCAGTGCCCAGAGCGGGGGATTTTACAATGAGCAGTTCTTC,CSAQSGGFYNEQFF
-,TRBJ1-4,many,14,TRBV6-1,TGTGCCAGCCATAAGAGTCCGGGAGAAGAAAAACTGTTTTTT,CASHKSPGEEKLFF
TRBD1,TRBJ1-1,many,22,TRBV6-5,TGTGCCAGCAGTTATCGCCCCGCGGGACAGGGAGGGCCTTGGATGGTGAACACTGAAGCTTTCTTT,CASSYRPAGQGGPWMVNTEAFF
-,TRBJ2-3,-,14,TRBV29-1,TGCAGCGCTACGTCTTCTACTAGCACAGATGCGCAGTATTTT,CSATSSTSTDAQYF
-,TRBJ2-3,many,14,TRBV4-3,TGCGCCAGCAGCCAAGTGGAGAGACCAGATACGCAGTATTTT,CASSQVERPDTQYF
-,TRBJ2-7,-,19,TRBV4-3,TGCGCCAGCAGCCAAGAATGGGGGGCAGGGAGAGTTGAGGCCTACGAGCAGTACTTC,CASSQEWGAGRVEAYEQYF
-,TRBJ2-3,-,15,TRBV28,TGTGCCAGCAGTTCAAGACAGTCCCTCGGAGATACGCAGTATTTT,CASSSRQSLGDTQYF
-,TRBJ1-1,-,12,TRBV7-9,TGTGCCAGCACCGCCAACGAGGGAGAAGCTTTCTTT,CASTANEGEAFF
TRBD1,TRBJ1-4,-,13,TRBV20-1,TGCAGTGCGGACAGGGTTGAGGATGAAAAACTGTTTTTT,CSADRVEDEKLFF
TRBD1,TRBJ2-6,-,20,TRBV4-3,TGCGCCAGCAGCCAACCGGCTGCGGGACAGGGGGATACTGGGGCCAACGTCCTGACTTTC,CASSQPAAGQGDTGANVLTF
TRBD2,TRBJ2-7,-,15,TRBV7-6,TGTGCCAGCAGCCGGACTTCTAGCGGAACCTACGAGCAGTACTTC,CASSRTSSGTYEQYF
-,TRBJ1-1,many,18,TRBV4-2,TGTGCCAGCAGTCGAGACGGGGACGGGTTGGGGTTTAACACTGAAGCTTTCTTT,CASSRDGDGLGFNTEAFF
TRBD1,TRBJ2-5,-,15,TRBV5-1,TGCGCCAGCAGCCTGACAGGGGCCCCGCAAGAGACCCAGTACTTC,CASSLTGAPQETQYF
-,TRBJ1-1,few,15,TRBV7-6,TGTGCCAGCAGCTCTCCAGCGACGGCGAACACTGAAGCTTTCTTT,CASSSPATANTEAFF
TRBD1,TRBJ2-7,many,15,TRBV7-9,TGTGCCAGCAGCCCCGGGACAGGGGGTGCGTACGAGCAGTACTTC,CASSPGTGGAYEQYF
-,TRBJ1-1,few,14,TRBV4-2,TGTGCCAGCAGCCAAGTCGGGCCGAACACTGAAGCTTTCTTT,CASSQVGPNTEAFF
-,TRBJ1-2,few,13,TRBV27,TGTGCCAGCAGTCCTCCGGACTCCAAAGGCTACACCTTC,CASSPPDSKGYTF
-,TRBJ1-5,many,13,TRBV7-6,TGTGCCAGCAGTAAGGGGGATCGGCAGCCCCAGCATTTT,CASSKGDRQPQHF
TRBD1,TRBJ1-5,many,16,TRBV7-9,TGTGCCAGCAGCTCCCTGGACAGGGGGAACAATCAGCCCCAGCATTTT,CASSSLDRGNNQPQHF
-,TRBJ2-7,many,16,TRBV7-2,TGTGCCAGCAGCCCGGGGTTGAGGGGCATGTGGTACGAGCAGTACTTC,CASSPGLRGMWYEQYF
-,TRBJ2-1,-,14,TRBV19,TGTGCCAGTAGTATAGATGGGGGCGGCGATGAGCAGTTCTTC,CASSIDGGGDEQFF
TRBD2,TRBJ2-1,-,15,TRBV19,TGTGCCAGTAGTATATCGGGGGGTGCAGTAAATGAGCAGTTCTTC,CASSISGGAVNEQFF
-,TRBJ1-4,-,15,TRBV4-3,TGCGCCAGCAGCCAGACACCTGCAACTAATGAAAAACTGTTTTTT,CASSQTPATNEKLFF
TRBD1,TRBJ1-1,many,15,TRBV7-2,TGTGCCAGCAGCCGCTGGGGTGGGACAGGGTATGAAGCTTTCTTT,CASSRWGGTGYEAFF
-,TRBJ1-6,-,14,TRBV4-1,TGCGCCAGCAGCCAAGTAGCATGGGATTCACCCCTCCACTTT,CASSQVAWDSPLHF
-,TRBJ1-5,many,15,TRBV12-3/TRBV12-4,TGTGCCAGCAGTGGAGGACAGTATAGCAATCAGCCCCAGCATTTT,CASSGGQYSNQPQHF
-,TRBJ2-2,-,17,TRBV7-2,TGTGCCAGCAGCTTACCCCACGTGGGGGGTTCCACCGGGGAGCTGTTTTTT,CASSLPHVGGSTGELFF
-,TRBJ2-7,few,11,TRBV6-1,TGTGCCAGCAGTGACGATGGGGAGCAGTACTTC,CASSDDGEQYF
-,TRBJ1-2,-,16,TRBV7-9,TGTGCCAGCAGCTTAGCGCTCGGGCCTCTAGACTATGGCTACACCTTC,CASSLALGPLDYGYTF
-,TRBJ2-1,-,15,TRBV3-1,TGTGCCAGCAGCCAAGTACAGGGCTCCTACAATGAGCAGTTCTTC,CASSQVQGSYNEQFF
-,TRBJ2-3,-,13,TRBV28,TGTGCCAGCTTCGCAGGGAGCACAGATACGCAGTATTTT,CASFAGSTDTQYF
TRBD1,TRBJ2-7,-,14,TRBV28,TGTGCCAGCAGTTATGGACAGGGACGGGGAAAGCAGTACTTC,CASSYGQGRGKQYF
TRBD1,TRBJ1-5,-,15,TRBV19,TGTGCCAGTAGCCCGAGGGGACAGGGGGATCAGCCCCAGCATTTT,CASSPRGQGDQPQHF
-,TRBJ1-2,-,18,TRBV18,TGTGCCAGCTCACCTATTCGTCCCGGGACGGGAGGCAACTATGGCTACACCTTC,CASSPIRPGTGGNYGYTF
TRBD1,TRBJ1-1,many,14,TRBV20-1,TGCAGTGCAATTTGGGGACAGGGGAACACTGAAGCTTTCTTT,CSAIWGQGNTEAFF
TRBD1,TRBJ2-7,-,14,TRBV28,TGTGCCAGCAGTTTCGGGACAGCGGTGAGGAGCAGTACTTTC,CASSFGTAVRSSTF
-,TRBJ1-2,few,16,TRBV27,TGTGCCAGCAGCCCGATCAACCGCTACCAGCTCTATGGCTACACCTTC,CASSPINRYQLYGYTF
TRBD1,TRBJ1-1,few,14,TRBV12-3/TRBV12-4,TGTGCCAGCAGTCCTCAGGGGGTCCACACTGAAGCTTTCTTT,CASSPQGVHTEAFF
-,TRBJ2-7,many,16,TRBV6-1,TGTGCCAGCAGTGAAGCTGGCCAGGGGGGAACCTACGAGCAGTACTTC,CASSEAGQGGTYEQYF
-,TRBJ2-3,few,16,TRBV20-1,TGCAGTGCTAGTTCCGAACTAGCTCTGAGCACAGATACGCAGTATTTT,CSASSELALSTDTQYF
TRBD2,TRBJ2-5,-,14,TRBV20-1,TGCAGTGCTAGCGGGACTAGTTTAGGAGAGACCCAGTACTTC,CSASGTSLGETQYF
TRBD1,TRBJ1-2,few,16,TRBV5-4,TGTGCCAGCAGCTTGAAGGGGACAGGGCCCCACTATGGCTACACCTTC,CASSLKGTGPHYGYTF
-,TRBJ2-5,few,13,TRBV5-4,TGTGCCAGCAGCTATGGATTCAGCGAGACCCAGTACTTC,CASSYGFSETQYF
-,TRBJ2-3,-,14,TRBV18,TGTGCCAGCTCCTCGGACTACAGAACAGATACGCAGTATTTT,CASSSDYRTDTQYF
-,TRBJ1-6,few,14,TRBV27,TGTGCCAGCAGTTTGGCCGGGCAATTCTCACCCCTCCACTTT,CASSLAGQFSPLHF
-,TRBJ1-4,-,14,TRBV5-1,TGCGCCAGCAGCTTGGAACAGACCAATGAAAAACTGTTTTTT,CASSLEQTNEKLFF
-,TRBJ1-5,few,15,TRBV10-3,TGTGCCATCAGTGAGAACAGGGTGGGCAATCAGCCCCAGCATTTT,CAISENRVGNQPQHF
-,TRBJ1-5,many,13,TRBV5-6,TGTGCCAGCAGCCCCGGATACAATCAGCCCCAGCATTTT,CASSPGYNQPQHF
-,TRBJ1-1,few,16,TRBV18,TGTGCCAGCTCACCATACCCCGGCGGTAGGAACACTGAAGCTTTCTTT,CASSPYPGGRNTEAFF
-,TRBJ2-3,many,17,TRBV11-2,TGTGCCAGCAGCAGCTACCACAAGGGAAAAAACACAGATACGCAGTATTTT,CASSSYHKGKNTDTQYF
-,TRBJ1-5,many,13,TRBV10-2,TGCGCCAGCAGTGAGGCTCAACGACTACCCCAGCATTTT,CASSEAQRLPQHF
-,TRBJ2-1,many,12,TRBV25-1,TGTGCCAGCAAGGCCAGCTTCAATGAGCAGTTCTTC,CASKASFNEQFF
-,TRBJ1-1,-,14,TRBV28,TGTGCCAGCCTATCCGGGGGTAAGGACACTGAAGCTTTCTTT,CASLSGGKDTEAFF
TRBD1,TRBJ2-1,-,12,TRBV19,TGTGCCAGTACCGTGGGACAGGGGGTTCAGTTCTTC,CASTVGQGVQFF